These 2 T cell receptor beta chains share one sample of origin, sequenced in a study of identical twins listed by TCRdb under 2016. The library came from 5' RACE. Sequencing instrument: Illumina HiSeq 2000. The raw public reads went through TCRdb reprocessing: fastp at Q25, MiXCR clone calling, in-frame beta chains kept. When rows share a CDR3 protein, they turn into one entry using the most common DNA and genes. The sample table shows hundreds of thousands of distinct CDR3 sequences, and approximately 13% are seen once. Around 1.6% of the sample rests with the top ten. Another study also made use of these data, one on yellow fever vaccine responses in identical twins.

Sequencing input: PBMCs. These receptors originate from a woman aged 18-29 years in good health.

This clonotype has more than one count but fewer than ten. This chain uses TRBV28 with TRBJ2-5; a weak D match, TRBD2 (5 bases). The CDR3 extends over 16 amino acids. Germline V gene lookup returns CDR1 MDHEN and CDR2 SYDVKM. The V and J ends lost 5 bases and 3 bases respectively, with 19 bases between them. The CDR3 loop is CASSPHPSVAKETQYF. The CDR3 nucleotides read TGTGCCAGCAGTCCGCATCCTAGTGTAGCGAAAGAGACCCAGTACTTC.

The chain has TRBV10-2 and TRBJ2-5; D might be TRBD2 (6 bases). Trimming removed 7 bases at V and 9 bases at J, with 21 bases between. Germline V CDR1 and CDR2: WSHSY, SAAADI. CDR3 size: 14 residues. The CDR3 sequence: CASTPTRDLGAQYF. CDR3 DNA: TGCGCCAGCACTCCGACTAGGGATCTGGGAGCCCAGTACTTC.